This passage covers 27 T cell receptor beta chains from one sample sequenced in a study of T cell changes during pregnancy in multiple sclerosis. Assay used: immunoSEQ multiplex PCR; TCRdb lists only in-frame clones, some missing. This repertoire shows some 20,000 clones, 91% found once; its top ten account for 0.67%. The sequencing used CD4+ T cells from peripheral blood mononuclear cells, collected in the third trimester of pregnancy. The receptors shown here come from a female donor in good health, enrolled as a control in a pregnancy study.

The chain recombines TRBV7-9 with TRBJ1-1; TRBD1 is a possible D gene (5 bases). Deletions cut 2 bases from V and 0 bases from J, with 19 bases between. CDR1 is SEHNR, CDR2 FQNEAQ, per germline (reference sequence). This CDR3 comprises 18 residues. The CDR3 spells CASSLPQGTHGLNTEAFF. The CDR3 nucleotides read TGTGCCAGCAGCTTACCGCAGGGTACCCACGGATTGAACACTGAAGCTTTCTTT.

This clone was observed a single time. The gene calls are TRBV5-1 and TRBJ2-7, with 7 bases matching TRBD1. Per the germline V gene, CDR1 is SGHRS and CDR2 is YFSETQ. The CDR3 spans 15 residues. The V and J ends lost 3 bases and 0 bases, in that order; junction bases with no gene match: 6. The CDR3 DNA follows: TGCGCCAGCAGCTCTACCACAGGGGTCTCCTACGAGCAGTACTTC. It is translated as CASSSTTGVSYEQYF.

The chain is built from TRBV19 and TRBJ2-1; 7 positions agree with TRBD2. V lost 6 bases to trimming and J lost 4 bases; unmatched junction nucleotides: 9. The CDR3 sequence is 15 residues long. CDR1 is LNHDA and CDR2 is SQIVND in the germline V gene (reference sequence). The CDR3 nucleotides read TGTGCCAGTAGAGGTGGGAGGGCTGGGTACAATGAGCAGTTCTTC. Translating it yields CASRGGRAGYNEQFF.

The genes are TRBV19 and TRBJ2-5; D perhaps matches TRBD2 (6 bases). This CDR3 spans 14 amino acids. V lost 9 bases and J 0 bases, leaving 14 bases between the germline ends. From germline, CDR1 is LNHDA and CDR2 SQIVND (reference sequence). Written as DNA, the CDR3 is TGTGCCAGCGGGAGAGCAGCGGACCAAGAGACCCAGTACTTC. It codes for CASGRAADQETQYF. Full variable domain (rest looked up from reference TRBV19 and TRBJ2-5): DGGITQSPKYLFRKEGQNVTLSCEQNLNHDAMYWYRQDPGQGLRLIYYSQIVNDFQKGDIAEGYSVSREKKESFPLTVTSAQKNPTAFYLCASGRAADQETQYFGPGTRLLVL.

The rearrangement joins TRBV5-4 to TRBJ2-5; 7 nucleotides match TRBD1. The germline V gene has CDR1 SGHNT and CDR2 YYREEE (reference sequence). This CDR3 contains 12 residues. J lost 0 bases, V lost 7 bases, and 0 bases had no gene match. The CDR3 is CASGTDQETQYF. CDR3 sequence (DNA): TGTGCCAGCGGGACAGACCAAGAGACCCAGTACTTC.

This chain links TRBV28 with TRBJ2-1; D is undetermined. Between the trimmed V and J ends, which lost 3 bases and 2 bases, there was a span of 2 bases. Germline CDR1 and CDR2: MDHEN and SYDVKM. The length of the CDR3 is 12 residues. Here the CDR3 reads CASSFAYNEQFF. The CDR3 DNA reads as TGTGCCAGCAGTTTCGCCTACAATGAGCAGTTCTTC.

This chain uses TRBV30 with TRBJ2-3, with 11 nucleotides matching TRBD2. Germline V gene sequence: CDR1 GTSNPN, CDR2 SVGIG (reference sequence). The length of the CDR3 is 11 residues. V lost 4 bases, J lost 14 bases, and 5 bases stayed unmatched. CDR3 nucleotides: TGTGCCTGGATTAGCGGGAGGGCCTGGTATTTT. This sequence encodes CAWISGRAWYF.

This clone came up once. The rearrangement uses TRBV6-1 and TRBJ1-2; the D is unclear. In germline, CDR1 is MNHNS, CDR2 SASEGT. The CDR3 covers 13 residues. The V end lost 1 base, the J end lost 4 bases, and 7 bases lay between the germline ends. The chain's CDR3 is CASSEGLSYGYTF. CDR3 bases: TGTGCCAGCAGTGAAGGTCTCAGCTATGGCTACACCTTC.

The count of this clone is one. The rearrangement uses TRBV11-2 and TRBJ2-1, with 7 bases identical to TRBD2. The CDR3 contains 15 residues. V dropped 5 bases and J dropped 4; count of bases not matched to a gene: 8. Germline CDR1 reads SGHAT; CDR2 reads FQNNGV. The CDR3 region has the DNA TGTGCCAGCAGCATACTTAGCGGGCGTTACAATGAGCAGTTCTTC. Protein product: CASSILSGRYNEQFF. The full variable domain, in which reference TRBV11-2 and TRBJ2-1 provide the parts outside the CDR3, is EAGVAQSPRYKIIEKRQSVAFWCNPISGHATLYWYQQILGQGPKLLIQFQNNGVVDDSQLPKDRFSAERLKGVDSTLKIQPAKLEDSAVYLCASSILSGRYNEQFFGPGTRLTVL.

The chain joins TRBV5-5 to TRBJ2-2; D perhaps matches TRBD2 (5 bases). Germline CDR1 and CDR2: SGHKS and YYEKEE (reference sequence). This CDR3 is 16 amino acids long. V was pared by 1 base and J by 1 base, with 11 bases between. The CDR3 is CASSLRLAGNTGELFF. Here the CDR3 DNA reads TGTGCCAGCAGCTTGCGGCTAGCAGGGAACACCGGGGAGCTGTTTTTT.

V usage is TRBV5-1 and J usage is TRBJ2-3; 9 bases line up with TRBD1. The CDR3 is 15 residues long. The ends lost 0 bases at V and 2 bases at J; junction bases unmatched: 1. The V gene's germline CDR1 is SGHRS and CDR2 YFSETQ. The chain's CDR3 is CASSLGDRDTDTQYF. The CDR3, as DNA: TGCGCCAGCAGCTTGGGGGACAGGGACACAGATACGCAGTATTTT.

This clone was seen just once. The CDR3 DNA is TGTGCCAGCAGTTTCTTGGCACAGGAGCAGTTCTTC. This codes for CASSFLAQEQFF. This chain connects TRBV27 to TRBJ2-1; D gene uncertain. The CDR3 is made up of 12 amino acids. Germline CDR1 is MNHEY and CDR2 is SMNVEV (reference sequence). V gave up 3 bases and J gave up 10 bases, with 10 bases separating them.

This clone was counted once. The chain employs TRBV19 and TRBJ2-1, with 10 nucleotides matching TRBD2. Germline CDR1 reads LNHDA; CDR2 reads SQIVND (reference sequence). Germline trimming cut 6 bases from V and 8 bases from J; bases unmatched to any gene: 13. This CDR3 is 16 amino acids long. This chain's CDR3 is CASSYSRLAGEYEQFF. DNA for the CDR3: TGTGCCAGTAGCTATTCCCGACTAGCGGGCGAGTATGAGCAGTTCTTC.

The table lists this clone with a count of one. The genes are TRBV7-2 and TRBJ1-3; D possibly corresponds to TRBD1 (5 bases). This CDR3 has 16 residues. V was cut by 2 bases and J by 6 bases, with 17 bases left in between. Per the germline V gene, CDR1 is SGHTA and CDR2 is FQGNSA. The CDR3 is CASSLTTGVNPNTIYF. CDR3 DNA: TGTGCCAGCAGCTTAACCACGGGGGTCAACCCAAACACCATATATTTT.

The CDR3 coding sequence is TGTGCCAGCAGCGTAAAGGGATTACAGGGGTCCGCGAACACCGGGGAGCTGTTTTTT. Amino acid sequence: CASSVKGLQGSANTGELFF. The chain combines TRBV9 with TRBJ2-2; 7 bases are shared with TRBD1. J was trimmed by 0 bases and V by 1 base; bases with no gene match: 12. CDR1 is SGDLS and CDR2 is YYNGEE in the germline V gene. The CDR3 has 19 residues.

This chain joins TRBV2 and TRBJ1-4; D perhaps matches TRBD1 (5 bases). This CDR3 has 16 amino acids. Germline CDR1 reads SNHLY; CDR2 reads FYNNEI. With 8 bases removed from V and 0 bases from J, the gap between germline ends came to 16 bases. DNA for the CDR3: TGTGCCAGCGCCGTAGGGACTCCGGCAACTAATGAAAAACTGTTTTTT. This translates into CASAVGTPATNEKLFF.

The chain links TRBV4-2 to TRBJ1-3; 7 positions agree with TRBD1. V gave up 3 bases and J gave up 0 bases; unmatched junction bases: 8. The CDR3 extends over 17 amino acids. CDR1 is LGHNA, CDR2 YNFKEQ, per germline. The CDR3 region has the DNA TGTGCCAGCAGCCAGATTAGACAGGGTCCCTCTGGAAACACCATATATTTT. This sequence encodes CASSQIRQGPSGNTIYF.

The chain joins TRBV6-6 to TRBJ2-1, with D possibly TRBD2 on 6 matching bases. This CDR3 spans 12 amino acids. Germline CDR1 reads MNHNY; CDR2 reads SVGAGI (reference sequence). The V end lost 7 bases, the J end lost 6 bases, and 10 bases lay between the germline ends. The CDR3 here is CASMLGGNEQFF. In DNA form, the CDR3 reads TGTGCCAGCATGCTCGGGGGCAATGAGCAGTTCTTC.

The count of this clone is one. The rearrangement joins TRBV2 to TRBJ2-3; 7 nucleotides align to TRBD1. The V segment lost 3 bases and the J segment 4 bases; nucleotides outside the gene matches: 7. Looked up from germline, CDR1 is SNHLY and CDR2 is FYNNEI. This CDR3 has 15 residues. The CDR3 reads CASSERTGPPDTQYF. The CDR3 DNA is TGTGCCAGCAGTGAGAGGACAGGCCCCCCAGATACGCAGTATTTT.

This clone was recorded only once. The J gene is TRBJ2-1, the V gene TRBV18, with 8 bases identical to TRBD2. Germline CDR1 KGHSH, CDR2 LQKENI. Trimming took 0 bases from V and 2 from J; bases not matched to a gene: 3. The CDR3 runs 16 residues. In nucleotides, the CDR3 is TGTGCCAGCTCACCACCTGCGGGAGGTACCTACAATGAGCAGTTCTTC. As protein: CASSPPAGGTYNEQFF.

The rearrangement uses TRBV6-1 and TRBJ2-5; 7 nucleotides align to TRBD2. With 3 bases clipped from V and 5 bases from J, the junction kept 9 bases outside the gene matches. Germline CDR1 MNHNS, CDR2 SASEGT. This CDR3 has 15 amino acids. The CDR3 DNA reads as TGTGCCAGCAGTGACGGGACTAATAAAAGGGAGACCCAGTACTTC. Translation: CASSDGTNKRETQYF.

This clone has only one observation. The V and J genes are TRBV5-4 and TRBJ2-5; TRBD2 might be the D (6 bases). CDR1 SGHNT and CDR2 YYREEE come from the germline V gene (reference sequence). V was trimmed by 6 bases and J by 3 bases, leaving 12 bases between them. The CDR3 has 13 amino acids. The CDR3 reads CASKSGAEETQYF. The DNA of the CDR3 is TGTGCCAGCAAGTCGGGAGCAGAAGAGACCCAGTACTTC.

This clone was seen a single time. J is TRBJ1-1 and V is TRBV29-1; D is perhaps TRBD1 (5 bases). The CDR3 extends over 13 amino acids. V lost 4 bases to trimming and J lost 6 bases, with 15 bases between them. The germline V gene encodes CDR1 SQVTM and CDR2 ANQGSEA. The CDR3 spells CSVAERQFSEAFF. DNA for the CDR3: TGCAGCGTTGCTGAGAGACAGTTCTCTGAAGCTTTCTTT.

The V gene is TRBV10-3, the J gene TRBJ2-2; D is unresolved. V lost 0 bases to trimming and J lost 6 bases, with 5 bases between them. In germline, CDR1 is ENHRY, CDR2 SYGVKD. This CDR3 has 13 residues. The CDR3 loop reads CAISESDSGELFF. The CDR3 DNA sequence: TGTGCCATCAGTGAGTCTGACTCCGGGGAGCTGTTTTTT.

The chain carries TRBV19 and TRBJ2-5; no clear D. This CDR3 contains 17 residues. The germline V and J ends were trimmed by 1 base and 2 bases, with 17 bases remaining between them. CDR1 and CDR2 (germline): LNHDA, SQIVND (reference sequence). This CDR3 is CASSIVSPMYEQETQYF. CDR3 sequence (DNA): TGTGCCAGTAGTATAGTAAGCCCCATGTATGAACAAGAGACCCAGTACTTC.

Regarding this clone: The missing conserved phenylalanine or tryptophan at the end of this CDR3 makes a read error likely. This chain joins TRBV28 and TRBJ2-7; 8 nucleotides agree with TRBD2. V was pared by 5 bases and J by 1 base, with 10 bases of the junction left unmatched. Looked up from germline, CDR1 is MDHEN and CDR2 is SYDVKM. The CDR3 is 16 residues long. The CDR3 sequence: CASSPAARGGSYEQYY. DNA for the CDR3: TGTGCCAGCAGTCCCGCTGCCCGGGGGGGTTCCTACGAGCAGTACTAC.

The chain links TRBV19 to TRBJ1-1; 9 nucleotides agree with TRBD1. The V segment lost 5 bases and the J segment 6 bases; nucleotides outside the gene matches: 10. CDR3 length equals 15 residues. Germline V gives CDR1 LNHDA, CDR2 SQIVND (reference sequence). The CDR3 bases are TGTGCCAGTAGTTCGCCGGGACAGGGTAGCTCTGAAGCTTTCTTT. This translates into CASSSPGQGSSEAFF.